Listed below are T cell receptor beta chains from one sample, sequenced in a study of T cell changes during pregnancy in multiple sclerosis. Assay: immunoSEQ multiplex PCR; the TCRdb copy retains only in-frame clones and omits some. The sample includes fewer than 40,000 clones, 90% seen only once; the top ten take approximately 12%. Source: CD8+ T cells from peripheral blood mononuclear cells, taken before pregnancy. The receptor set was obtained from a female donor with multiple sclerosis, enrolled in a pregnancy study. Both conserved end residues are part of each CDR3. A D gene is named only where the DNA matches it firmly. The size entry is marked missing in some rows and otherwise reads once, few, many or a size class.

J | D | V | size | DNA | CDR3
TRBJ2-3 | - | TRBV1 | - | TGCACCAGCAGCCAAGATCCCGGGGTAGCGGGGGTCACAGATACGCAGTATTTT | CTSSQDPGVAGVTDTQYF
TRBJ2-5 | TRBD2 | TRBV6-6 | - | TGTGCCAGCAGTTACTTACTAGCGGGGGGGGAGACCCAGTACTTC | CASSYLLAGGETQYF
TRBJ1-5 | - | TRBV6-1 | - | TGTGCCAGCAGTGAACACGGGGAGGTTCAGCCCCAGCATTTT | CASSEHGEVQPQHF
TRBJ2-1 | TRBD1 | TRBV6-1 | - | TGTGCCAGCATCCGGGACAGTGACTCCTACAATGAGCAGTTCTTC | CASIRDSDSYNEQFF
TRBJ2-3 | TRBD2 | TRBV7-8 | - | TGTGCCAGCAGCTTTGGGGCTAGCGGGGGGGATTTTACAGATACGCAGTATTTT | CASSFGASGGDFTDTQYF
TRBJ1-3 | - | TRBV7-9 | once | TGTGCCAGCCAAGGGACACAGATGGGGAACACCATATATTTT | CASQGTQMGNTIYF
TRBJ1-6 | TRBD1 | TRBV27 | few | TGTGCCAGCAGTCTCGGACAGGGGGATTCACCCCTCCACTTT | CASSLGQGDSPLHF
TRBJ2-5 | - | TRBV9 | - | TGTGCCAGCAGCGTAGAAGTAGGGGACCAAGAGACCCAGTACTTC | CASSVEVGDQETQYF
TRBJ2-7 | - | TRBV27 | - | TGTGCCAGCAGCCTTATGCACGAGGGCTCCTACGAGCAGTACTTC | CASSLMHEGSYEQYF
TRBJ2-7 | - | TRBV1 | - | TGCACCAGCAGCCAAGACGAGCGGGCAAAGGCCTACGAGCAGTACTTC | CTSSQDERAKAYEQYF
TRBJ2-1 | - | TRBV13 | - | TGTGCCAGCAGCTTAGGCCTCACGGCGGGGGAGCAGTTCTTC | CASSLGLTAGEQFF
TRBJ1-1 | - | TRBV4-3 | - | TGCGCCAGCAGCCCGGGGTTGAACACTGAAGCTTTCTTT | CASSPGLNTEAFF
TRBJ2-2 | TRBD2 | TRBV7-9 | - | TGTGCCAGCAGCTTCCCCGTAGCGGGAGATCTTGCGAACACCGGGGAGCTGTTTTTT | CASSFPVAGDLANTGELFF
TRBJ2-7 | TRBD1 | TRBV10-3 | - | TGTGCCATCAGCCGACAGGGGATAACCTACGAGCAGTACTTC | CAISRQGITYEQYF
TRBJ1-1 | - | TRBV2 | - | TGTGCCAGCAGTGACAGGCCGATTGAAGCTTTCTTT | CASSDRPIEAFF
TRBJ2-2 | - | TRBV4-1 | - | TGCGCCAGCAGCCAAGAAGGAGTGGGTTATGGGCAGGGGAAAAACACCGGGGAGCTGTTTTTT | CASSQEGVGYGQGKNTGELFF
TRBJ2-3 | TRBD2 | TRBV7-9 | - | TGTGCCAGCAGCTTGACTAGCGGGAACACAGATACGCAGTATTTT | CASSLTSGNTDTQYF
TRBJ2-5 | TRBD2 | TRBV7-9 | - | TGTGCCAGCAGCTCGAAGAGACTAGCGGGGAAAGAGACCCAGTACTTC | CASSSKRLAGKETQYF